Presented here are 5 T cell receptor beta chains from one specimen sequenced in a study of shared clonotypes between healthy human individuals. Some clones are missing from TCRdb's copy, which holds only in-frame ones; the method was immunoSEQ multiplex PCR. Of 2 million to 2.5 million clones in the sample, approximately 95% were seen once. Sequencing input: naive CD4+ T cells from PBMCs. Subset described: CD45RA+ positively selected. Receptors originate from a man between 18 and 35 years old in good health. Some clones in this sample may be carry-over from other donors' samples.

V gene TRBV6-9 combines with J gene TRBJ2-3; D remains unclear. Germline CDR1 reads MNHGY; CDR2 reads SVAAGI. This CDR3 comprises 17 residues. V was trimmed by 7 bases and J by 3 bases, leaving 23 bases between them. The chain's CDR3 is CASTPAVATGGTDTQYF. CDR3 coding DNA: TGTGCCAGCACCCCCGCAGTGGCGACGGGCGGAACAGATACGCAGTATTTT.

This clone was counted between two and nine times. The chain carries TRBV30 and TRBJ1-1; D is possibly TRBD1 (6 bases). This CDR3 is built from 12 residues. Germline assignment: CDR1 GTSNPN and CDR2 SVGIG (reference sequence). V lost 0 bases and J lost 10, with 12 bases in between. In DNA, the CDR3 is TGTGCCTGGAGTGTAGGGGGTTTTAGAGCTTTCTTT. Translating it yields CAWSVGGFRAFF.

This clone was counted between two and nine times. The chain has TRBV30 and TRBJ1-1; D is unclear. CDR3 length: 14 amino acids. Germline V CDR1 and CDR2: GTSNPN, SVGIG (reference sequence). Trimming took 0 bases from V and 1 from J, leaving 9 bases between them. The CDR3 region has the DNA TGTGCCTGGAGTGTAAGCCTCACGAACACTGAAGCTTTCTTT. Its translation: CAWSVSLTNTEAFF.

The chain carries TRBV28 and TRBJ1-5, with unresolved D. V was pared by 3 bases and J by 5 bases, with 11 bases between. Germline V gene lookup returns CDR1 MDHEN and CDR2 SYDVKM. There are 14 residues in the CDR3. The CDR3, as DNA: TGTGCCAGCAGTTTTATCATAGAGGATCAGCCCCAGCATTTT. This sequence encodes CASSFIIEDQPQHF.

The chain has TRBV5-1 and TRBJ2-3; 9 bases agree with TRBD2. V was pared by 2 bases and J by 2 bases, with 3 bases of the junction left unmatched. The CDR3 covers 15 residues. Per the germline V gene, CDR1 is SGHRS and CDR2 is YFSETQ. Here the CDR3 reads CASSFSGRSTDTQYF. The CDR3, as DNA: TGCGCCAGCAGCTTCAGCGGGAGGTCCACAGATACGCAGTATTTT.